Listed below are T cell receptor beta chains from one sample, sequenced in a study of response to subunit inactivated influenza vaccine. TCRdb redid the calling of the RT-PCR reads with MiXCR, one entry per CDR3 protein. Among more than 700,000 distinct CDR3 sequences listed, approximately 21% were seen once. This sample comprised PBMCs from blood, obtained around 5 days after vaccination. The source of these receptors is a man in his fifties who received an inactivated influenza vaccine. CDR3s include the opening cysteine and the closing phenylalanine or tryptophan. A D gene is named only where the DNA matches it firmly. Part of the rows lack a size; the others show once, few, many or a class for expanded clones.

CDR3 DNA	CDR3 protein	V gene	D gene	clone size	J gene
TGTGCCAGCAGTGAAGCCAGCGGGAACACAGATACGCAGTATTTT	CASSEASGNTDTQYF	TRBV2	TRBD2	.	TRBJ2-3
TGTGCCAGCAGCTTGGGGGGAGTGAACATTCAGTACTTC	CASSLGGVNIQYF	TRBV7-2	.	many	TRBJ2-4
TGTGCTAGCAGCCCAGTTGGGACAGGGGGAACAGAGACCCAGTACTTC	CASSPVGTGGTETQYF	TRBV7-7	TRBD1	few	TRBJ2-5
TGTGCCAGCAGTGAAGGAAGTCGGTTGGGAGGCTACACCTTC	CASSEGSRLGGYTF	TRBV2	.	.	TRBJ1-2
TGTGCCAGCAGCCCCGGACAGCCCCCGAAGACCCAGTACTTC	CASSPGQPPKTQYF	TRBV28	.	.	TRBJ2-5
TGTGCCAGCAGTTATTGGGCTAGCGGGGGCCCTAGGGATGAGCAGTTCTTC	CASSYWASGGPRDEQFF	TRBV6-2/TRBV6-3	TRBD2	.	TRBJ2-1
TGTGCCAGCCTGGTTAGAGGGACAGATACGCAGTATTTT	CASLVRGTDTQYF	TRBV2	.	.	TRBJ2-3
TGTGCCAGCAGTTCGACGGAGGAAGAGACCCAGTACTTC	CASSSTEEETQYF	TRBV12-3/TRBV12-4	.	few	TRBJ2-5
TGCAGTGCCAACCCCTTCGAGGACTCCCAAGAGACCCAGTACTTC	CSANPFEDSQETQYF	TRBV20-1	.	.	TRBJ2-5
TGCGCCAGCACACGGGCTTACGGGGCCAACGTCCTGACTTTC	CASTRAYGANVLTF	TRBV5-1	.	few	TRBJ2-6
TGTGCCAGCAGCTTATACAACTACGAGCAGTACTTC	CASSLYNYEQYF	TRBV11-2	.	many	TRBJ2-7
TGTGCCAGCAGCTTAACTAGCGGGACGGTGAATGAGCAGTTCTTC	CASSLTSGTVNEQFF	TRBV7-3	TRBD2	few	TRBJ2-1
TGTGCCAGCAGCCCCGGACAGGGCAATGAGCAGTTCTTC	CASSPGQGNEQFF	TRBV11-1	TRBD1	.	TRBJ2-1
TGTGCCACCAGTGCTAGGGACAGGGGAGACACCGGGGAGCTGTTTTTT	CATSARDRGDTGELFF	TRBV24-1	TRBD1	few	TRBJ2-2
TGTGCCAGCAGCTCAGGGGCGCGGGGTGGCTACACCTTC	CASSSGARGGYTF	TRBV7-2	.	few	TRBJ1-2
TGTGCCAGCAGTTTAAGCCCCGGGGACAGGGGCTATGGCTACACCTTC	CASSLSPGDRGYGYTF	TRBV28	TRBD1	few	TRBJ1-2
TGTGCCACCAGCAGAGATGGCGGAGGGGCCTACGAGCAGTACTTC	CATSRDGGGAYEQYF	TRBV15	.	few	TRBJ2-7
TGTGCCAGCAGCCAGGGACAGGGGATCCCCGGGGAGCTGTTTTTT	CASSQGQGIPGELFF	TRBV4-2	TRBD1	.	TRBJ2-2
TGCAGCGTTGAGCGGGGGACAGGGGTCACAGATACGCAGTATTTT	CSVERGTGVTDTQYF	TRBV29-1	TRBD1	.	TRBJ2-3
TGTGCCAGCAGCCAAGAGGATCCCAACTATGGCTACACCTTC	CASSQEDPNYGYTF	TRBV4-2	.	.	TRBJ1-2
TGTGCCAGCAGCAAGAGGGGGACCCAGTACTTC	CASSKRGTQYF	TRBV7-2	.	few	TRBJ2-5
TGTGCCAGCAGTTCAAGGGACAGGGGAAATGGCTACACCTTC	CASSSRDRGNGYTF	TRBV12-3/TRBV12-4	TRBD1	few	TRBJ1-2
TGTGCCAGCAGCTTAGTTTCTGAGCAGTACTTC	CASSLVSEQYF	TRBV11-2	.	.	TRBJ2-7
TGTGCCAGCAGGTCCGGACAGTTAAATCAGCCCCAGCATTTT	CASRSGQLNQPQHF	TRBV28	.	few	TRBJ1-5
TGCGCCAGCAGCTTGGCCAGCGGGAGAACCACAGATACGCAGTATTTT	CASSLASGRTTDTQYF	TRBV5-1	TRBD2	.	TRBJ2-3
TGTGCCAGCAGCCCAAGGACTAGCGGAGAACTCCGCCCAGATGAGACCCAGTACTTC	CASSPRTSGELRPDETQYF	TRBV11-1	TRBD2	.	TRBJ2-5
TGTGCCAGCAGTGGGACTAGCGGAGAAGAGACCCAGTACTTC	CASSGTSGEETQYF	TRBV6-1	TRBD2	few	TRBJ2-5